This TCR beta chain was sequenced in a study of T cell responses to AZD1222 COVID-19 vaccine. The study's findings and limits: There were repertoire samples only from the period after the peak T cell response. The study found Spike-specific TCR breadth and depth rose after two AZD1222 doses.

This clone was recorded once. Its specificity is unknown. The germline CDR1 and CDR2 sequences are MDHEN and SYDVKM. This CDR3 contains 11 residues. The germline V and J ends were trimmed by 6 bases and 10 bases, with 10 bases remaining between them. Libraries were prepared by immunoSEQ multiplex PCR; TCRdb keeps only in-frame clonotypes and omits some of them. The table has some 170,000 clones, just under 95% seen once. V gene TRBV28 combines with J gene TRBJ1-3; D might be TRBD1 (6 bases). The input for sequencing was peripheral blood, taken 28 days after the second dose of the MenACWY control vaccine. This receptor was obtained from an adult who received the MenACWY meningococcal vaccine as a control. CDR3 DNA sequence: TGTGCCAGCAGAGGGGGTATTACCATATATTTT. It translates to CASRGGITIYF.